The T cell receptor beta chain under discussion was sequenced for a study of response to subunit inactivated influenza vaccine. Study-wide results and caveats: A suggestion made by the authors is that each seasonal influenza vaccination recruits few new T cells.

This CDR3 region has 14 residues. Germline values: CDR1 LGHNA, CDR2 YNFKEQ. Trimming removed 1 base from V and 3 bases from J, with 10 bases in between. TCRdb passed the RT-PCR reads through MiXCR, listing each CDR3 protein once. The table shows 500,000 to 700,000 distinct CDR3 sequences, with under 30% occurring only once. This clonotype was counted at least ten times. Its specificity is unknown. This sample was shared with a second study, whose subject was T cells expressing NK-cell markers. Per that paper: Synthesis of TCR beta cDNA relied on 5'RACE template switching carrying UMIs. About 1.0-8% of CD8+ T cells in several donors belonged to dominant NKG2C+ clonotypes. A few donors showed these clonotypes also leading the CD3+CD56-NKG2C+ fraction. It is unclear if expanded NKG2C-expressing clones target HCMV antigens.

The V and J genes are TRBV4-2 and TRBJ2-7; D possibly corresponds to TRBD2 (6 bases). The clonotype originates from a man in his forties or fifties who received an inactivated influenza vaccine. The material sequenced was CD4+ T cells sorted from PBMCs, taken approximately 13 days after vaccination. DNA for the CDR3: TGTGCCAGCAGCCAAGGACTAGGGGACTACGAGCAGTACTTC. Amino acids: CASSQGLGDYEQYF.